The clone carrying this TCR beta chain was observed once. What it binds is not known. Germline CDR1 ENHRY, CDR2 SYGVKD. V was clipped by 6 bases and J by 12 bases; unmatched bases: 14. The CDR3 totals 15 residues. This specimen comes from a study of cytomegalovirus exposure and HLA in healthy donors. Study-level points and caveats: Several of the most significant clusters appeared linked to common viral pathogens, based on a later analysis.

With 60 Vbeta and 13 Jbeta primers, the PCR was carried out. In the original processing: The count from a later analysis was some 80 million unique TCR beta chains, 9 million to 12 million of them shared. The assay was immunoSEQ multiplex PCR, and TCRdb's table has in-frame clones only and misses some. Clone size and the V and J calls come from that table; the DNA yielded D and trimming. The table shows approximately 120,000 clones, with about 73% occurring only once. The V and J genes are TRBV10-3 and TRBJ1-6; 7 nucleotides agree with TRBD1. The sequence derives from a woman aged 45 to 65 in good health and CMV-seropositive. The material sequenced was PBMCs. The CDR3 nucleotides are TGTGCCATCAGCCACATCGGACAGGCGCAGGGACCCCTCCACTTT. It codes for CAISHIGQAQGPLHF.